The 3 T cell receptor beta chains given below trace back to one sample, sequenced in a study of radiation and T cells in renal cell carcinoma. Sequenced by immunoSEQ multiplex PCR; TCRdb stores in-frame clones only, minus some. The data contain around 60,000 clones, around 77% of them singletons. Noted time point: blood 2 weeks post-SBRT. As for treatment: 15 Gy SBRT to primary tumor, nephrectomy 4 weeks later. This specimen consisted of blood, obtained from a patient whose treatment included radiotherapy and nephrectomy. Every receptor here comes from a man aged 55 to 70 with renal cell carcinoma.

This clone came up a few times. The V and J genes are TRBV5-1 and TRBJ1-5; D gene unclear. The CDR3 has 15 residues. Trimming took 0 bases from V and 0 from J, leaving 7 bases between them. CDR1 and CDR2 from the germline V gene are SGHRS and YFSETQ. CDR3: CASSLGEVSNQPQHF. CDR3 coding DNA: TGCGCCAGCAGCTTGGGGGAAGTTAGCAATCAGCCCCAGCATTTT.

The genes are TRBV14 and TRBJ2-5, with a weak D call TRBD1 (6 bases). The ends were cut back, 1 base at V and 7 bases at J, with 13 bases in the middle. Germline CDR1 and CDR2: SGHDN and FVKESK. The CDR3 runs 14 residues. The CDR3: CASSQVGARGTQYF. Here the CDR3 DNA reads TGTGCCAGCAGCCAAGTTGGGGCCAGGGGGACCCAGTACTTC.

The genes are TRBV6-6 and TRBJ2-7; 11 bases map to TRBD2. The V and J ends lost 4 bases and 2 bases, in that order; junction bases with no gene match: 4. CDR1 MNHNY and CDR2 SVGAGI come from the germline V gene (reference sequence). This CDR3 comprises 15 residues. CDR3 in amino acids: CASSFLAGGAYEQYF. The CDR3 region has the DNA TGTGCCAGCAGTTTTCTAGCGGGGGGCGCCTACGAGCAGTACTTC.